The next 13 T cell receptor beta chains were all read from a single sample in a study of T cell responses to AZD1222 COVID-19 vaccine. Profiled with immunoSEQ multiplex PCR; TCRdb holds only in-frame clones, not every one. The data contain about 140,000 clones, 80% to 90% of them singletons. The sequences come from peripheral blood, collected on day 0 of AZD1222 vaccination. These receptors all stem from an adult in good health.

The rearrangement uses TRBV15 and TRBJ2-7; TRBD2 aligns across 9 bases. This CDR3 is 17 amino acids long. J lost 3 bases, V lost 0 bases, and 9 bases had no gene match. The germline CDR1 and CDR2 sequences are LNHNV and YYDKDF (reference sequence). In nucleotides, the CDR3 is TGTGCCACCAGCAGAGATCTAAGGACTAGCGACCTCTACGAGCAGTACTTC. Translated, it gives CATSRDLRTSDLYEQYF.

This sequence joins TRBV11-3 and TRBJ2-1; D possibly matches TRBD1 or TRBD2 (5 bases each). V dropped 5 bases and J dropped 9 bases, with 20 bases sitting between them. Germline assignment: CDR1 SGHNT and CDR2 YENEEA. There are 15 residues in the CDR3. The CDR3 coding sequence is TGTGCCAGCAGCCTCAAATCGACCGTTGGGGGTGAGCAGTTCTTC. This encodes CASSLKSTVGGEQFF.

The rearrangement links TRBV19 to TRBJ2-7, with D possibly being TRBD2 (5 bases). The CDR3 covers 13 residues. The germline V gene encodes CDR1 LNHDA and CDR2 SQIVND (reference sequence). Trimming took off 6 bases at V and 6 bases at J, with 15 bases between the two ends. As DNA, the CDR3 is TGTGCCAGTAGCACCGGACTTGTTCGCGAGCAGTACTTC. Its translation is CASSTGLVREQYF.

V usage is TRBV11-3 and J usage is TRBJ2-7, with a tentative D call TRBD1 (6 bases). Trimming left V 4 bases short and J 7 bases short, with 14 bases between. CDR3 size: 13 residues. In germline, CDR1 is SGHNT, CDR2 YENEEA. CDR3 residues: CASSSDSYGEQYF. In DNA, the CDR3 is TGTGCCAGCAGCTCGGACAGTTATGGGGAGCAGTACTTC.

The genes are TRBV11-2 and TRBJ2-7; a weak D match, TRBD1 (6 bases). Germline V gene sequence: CDR1 SGHAT, CDR2 FQNNGV. Trimming stripped 5 bases from V and 0 bases from J, with 11 bases between. The CDR3 is made up of 14 amino acids. Written as DNA, the CDR3 is TGTGCCAGCAGCCCGGGACACAGCTCCTACGAGCAGTACTTC. It encodes CASSPGHSSYEQYF. The full variable domain, in which reference TRBV11-2 and TRBJ2-7 provide the parts outside the CDR3, is EAGVAQSPRYKIIEKRQSVAFWCNPISGHATLYWYQQILGQGPKLLIQFQNNGVVDDSQLPKDRFSAERLKGVDSTLKIQPAKLEDSAVYLCASSPGHSSYEQYFGPGTRLTVT.

V usage is TRBV28 and J usage is TRBJ2-7; the D call may be TRBD1 or TRBD2 (5 bases each). Trimming removed 6 bases at V and 5 bases at J, with 23 bases between. Germline CDR1 reads MDHEN; CDR2 reads SYDVKM. CDR3 length: 16 amino acids. This CDR3 is CASRYLTRGDNDEQYF. The CDR3 nucleotides read TGTGCCAGCAGGTACTTAACCCGGGGCGATAACGACGAGCAGTACTTC.

The chain carries TRBV6-5 and TRBJ1-5; TRBD1 aligns across 7 bases. Germline V lookup: CDR1 MNHEY, CDR2 SVGAGI. This CDR3 is built from 15 residues. Trimming took 7 bases from V and 3 from J; bases not matched to a gene: 9. CDR3: CASINRGQNNQPQHF. The DNA of the CDR3 is TGTGCCAGCATCAACAGGGGACAGAACAATCAGCCCCAGCATTTT.

A word on this clone: One junction end disagrees with the germline gene, perhaps due to a read error. The rearrangement uses TRBV7-7 and TRBJ2-1; the D gene is possibly TRBD2 (6 bases). This CDR3 comprises 13 residues. Germline loops: CDR1 SSHAT, CDR2 FNYEAQ (reference sequence). CDR3 amino acids: CASSLALANEQFF. The CDR3 DNA reads TGTGCTAGCAGCTTGGCTCTAGCGAATGAGCAGTTCTTC.

This clone was detected once. This chain joins TRBV5-6 and TRBJ1-1; tentatively, D is TRBD1 (5 bases). V lost 6 bases, J lost 2 bases, and 14 bases lay in between. Germline assignment: CDR1 SGHDT and CDR2 YYEEEE. The CDR3 contains 14 residues. CDR3: CASKFGAFNTEAFF. In DNA, the CDR3 is TGTGCCAGCAAGTTTGGGGCCTTCAACACTGAAGCTTTCTTT. The full variable domain, in which reference TRBV5-6 and TRBJ1-1 provide the parts outside the CDR3, is DAGVTQSPTHLIKTRGQQVTLRCSPKSGHDTVSWYQQALGQGPQFIFQYYEEEERQRGNFPDRFSGHQFPNYSSELNVNALLLGDSALYLCASKFGAFNTEAFFGQGTRLTVV.

The chain employs TRBV10-3 and TRBJ2-7; 10 bases line up with TRBD1. This CDR3 has 16 residues. Trimming took 3 bases from V and 1 from J; bases not matched to a gene: 6. CDR1 ENHRY and CDR2 SYGVKD come from the germline V gene. The DNA for the CDR3 is TGTGCCATCAGTGACCCCGGGACAGGGGCGTCCTACGAGCAGTACTTC. Translated, it gives CAISDPGTGASYEQYF.

The chain is built from TRBV27 and TRBJ1-4; D remains unclear. Germline values: CDR1 MNHEY, CDR2 SMNVEV (reference sequence). V dropped 4 bases and J dropped 5 bases, with 8 bases sitting between them. The CDR3 extends over 13 amino acids. CDR3 protein: CASSSRGNEKLFF. In DNA, the CDR3 is TGTGCCAGCAGTTCTCGGGGAAATGAAAAACTGTTTTTT.

This sequence joins TRBV7-2 and TRBJ1-2; D ambiguous. Germline V gene data show CDR1 as SGHTA and CDR2 as FQGNSA. Trimming took 3 bases from V and 8 from J, leaving 25 bases between them. This CDR3 region has 17 residues. The CDR3, as DNA: TGTGCCAGCAGCTTGGACCTAATGATCTCGTGGATGGGCGGCTACACCTTC. Amino acids: CASSLDLMISWMGGYTF. Looking up the rest from reference TRBV7-2 and TRBJ1-2 gives the full variable domain: GAGVSQSPSNKVTEKGKDVELRCDPISGHTALYWYRQSLGQGLEFLIYFQGNSAPDKSGLPSDRFSAERTGGSVSTLTIQRTQQEDSAVYLCASSLDLMISWMGGYTFGSGTRLTVV.

This clone turned up a few times. J is TRBJ1-3 and V is TRBV19, with a tentative D call TRBD1 (5 bases). The CDR3 sequence is 16 residues long. Germline V lookup: CDR1 LNHDA, CDR2 SQIVND (reference sequence). V lost 7 bases and J lost 2, with 18 bases in between. CDR3: CASTPWGDPTGNTIYF. In DNA, the CDR3 is TGTGCCAGTACCCCTTGGGGGGATCCAACTGGAAACACCATATATTTT.